The 17 T cell receptor beta chains given below trace back to one sample, sequenced in a study of blood T cell repertoires in COVID-19. Clones were sequenced by immunoSEQ multiplex PCR, and TCRdb holds only the in-frame ones, with some missing. The data show about 220,000 clones, roughly 85% seen once. Sequences were obtained from peripheral blood. The receptors come from an older woman with COVID-19, enrolled during active disease.

This rearrangement joins TRBV3-1 (or the pseudogene TRBV3-2) to TRBJ1-2; D is possibly TRBD1 (6 bases). The V end lost 4 bases, the J end lost 4 bases, and 13 bases lay between the germline ends. Germline CDR1 and CDR2: LGHDT and YNNKEL (reference sequence). The CDR3 covers 14 residues. The CDR3 nucleotides are TGTGCCAGCAGCCCGGGGGGCTCGGGCTATGGCTACACCTTC. Amino acid sequence: CASSPGGSGYGYTF.

This chain uses TRBV27 with TRBJ2-1; no clear D gene. Germline V gene sequence: CDR1 MNHEY, CDR2 SMNVEV (reference sequence). There are 14 residues in the CDR3. Trimming pared 5 bases from V and 7 bases from J, leaving 15 bases between. This CDR3 reads CASSPGPLSNEQFF. DNA for the CDR3: TGTGCCAGCAGTCCAGGCCCCTTAAGTAATGAGCAGTTCTTC.

The rearrangement uses TRBV7-2 and TRBJ1-1; D not resolved. The CDR3 consists of 13 residues. The germline V and J ends were trimmed by 3 bases and 1 base, with 6 bases remaining between them. CDR1 is SGHTA, CDR2 FQGNSA, per germline. This chain's CDR3 is CASSFSGNTEAFF. The CDR3 DNA is TGTGCCAGCAGCTTTTCGGGGAACACTGAAGCTTTCTTT.

This clone appeared a few times. This chain links TRBV4-3 with TRBJ1-5; D is unclear. The V gene lost 0 bases and the J gene lost 4 bases, with 7 bases spanning the gap. The CDR3 loop spans 14 amino acids. Germline CDR1 reads LGHNA; CDR2 reads YSLEER. Here the CDR3 DNA reads TGCGCCAGCAGCCAAGATCTCAGAAATCAGCCCCAGCATTTT. This gives the protein CASSQDLRNQPQHF.

V gene TRBV30 combines with J gene TRBJ1-1; 7 bases line up with TRBD1. Germline lookup yields CDR1 GTSNPN and CDR2 SVGIG (reference sequence). V was clipped by 7 bases and J by 6 bases; unmatched bases: 5. The CDR3 contains 11 residues. The CDR3 reads CAFTRGSEAFF. CDR3 sequence (DNA): TGTGCCTTCACCAGGGGGTCTGAAGCTTTCTTT.

The J gene is TRBJ2-2, the V gene TRBV11-3, with TRBD1 matching over 7 bases. Germline values: CDR1 SGHNT, CDR2 YENEEA. The V and J ends lost 8 bases and 3 bases, in that order; junction bases with no gene match: 15. CDR3 size: 17 residues. This chain's CDR3 is CASQVGPQGSYTGELFF. For the CDR3, the DNA is TGTGCCAGCCAAGTAGGCCCACAGGGGTCCTACACCGGGGAGCTGTTTTTT.

This rearrangement joins TRBV20-1 to TRBJ2-5, with D perhaps TRBD2 (5 bases). The V gene lost 3 bases and the J gene lost 5 bases, with 19 bases spanning the gap. The CDR3 runs to 15 residues. From germline, CDR1 is DFQATT and CDR2 SNEGSKA (reference sequence). The CDR3 here is CSASGTDHRGETQYF. CDR3 bases: TGCAGTGCTAGTGGTACGGACCACCGAGGGGAGACCCAGTACTTC.

The chain employs TRBV3-1 (or the pseudogene TRBV3-2) and TRBJ1-4, with no clear D. The length of the CDR3 is 13 residues. Trimming left V 8 bases short and J 6 bases short, with 13 bases between. Germline CDR1 LGHDT, CDR2 YNNKEL (reference sequence). The CDR3 bases are TGTGCCAGCTCGTGGAGCGGAGATGAAAAACTGTTTTTT. This sequence encodes CASSWSGDEKLFF.

The chain joins TRBV15 to TRBJ2-2; no firm D call. The ends were cut back, 3 bases at V and 5 bases at J, with 13 bases in the middle. The CDR3 is 15 residues long. CDR1 and CDR2 (germline): LNHNV, YYDKDF (reference sequence). Written as DNA, the CDR3 is TGTGCCACCAGCAGGGTGCTAGTAGAGACCGGGGAGCTGTTTTTT. It translates to CATSRVLVETGELFF.

This sequence joins TRBV12-5 and TRBJ2-6, with 10 positions matching TRBD1. The trim removed 3 bases at V and 0 bases at J, leaving 14 bases unmatched. The CDR3 sequence is 21 residues long. Germline V gene lookup returns CDR1 LGHNT and CDR2 FRNRAP. For the CDR3, the DNA is TGTGCTAGTGGTTTTCCCGGGACAGGGGTCGGAAAAACCTCTGGGGCCAACGTCCTGACTTTC. Translating it yields CASGFPGTGVGKTSGANVLTF. The full variable domain, with the rest looked up from reference TRBV12-5 and TRBJ2-6, is DARVTQTPRHKVTEMGQEVTMRCQPILGHNTVFWYRQTMMQGLELLAYFRNRAPLDDSGMPKDRFSAEMPDATLATLKIQPSEPRDSAVYFCASGFPGTGVGKTSGANVLTFGAGSRLTVL.

CDR3 DNA sequence: TGCGCCAGCAGCTTGACCGGAGATAGCACAGATACGCAGTATTTT. Protein sequence: CASSLTGDSTDTQYF. This rearrangement joins TRBV5-1 to TRBJ2-3; D not resolved. The CDR3 is 15 residues long. V lost 1 base and J lost 0, with 9 bases in between. Germline CDR1 and CDR2: SGHRS and YFSETQ.

The chain employs TRBV27 and TRBJ2-5; possible D gene TRBD1, 5 bases. V lost 1 base and J lost 2, with 11 bases in between. The CDR3 length is 15 residues. From germline, CDR1 is MNHEY and CDR2 SMNVEV (reference sequence). The CDR3 sequence is CASSLLSAGQETQYF. The CDR3 nucleotides read TGTGCCAGCAGTTTATTATCCGCAGGGCAAGAGACCCAGTACTTC.

J is TRBJ1-2 and V is TRBV14; perhaps TRBD1 as D (6 bases). Germline-derived CDR1 and CDR2 are SGHDN and FVKESK. Trimming cost V 1 base and J 7 bases, with 16 bases left between them. The CDR3 totals 15 residues. CDR3 DNA: TGTGCCAGCAGCCAAGTCCCAGGGGTCCTCGGTGGCTACACCTTC. Translating it yields CASSQVPGVLGGYTF.

The chain carries TRBV29-1 and TRBJ2-7; 7 nucleotides align to TRBD1. Germline V gene data show CDR1 as SQVTM and CDR2 as ANQGSEA. There are 15 residues in the CDR3. The J segment lost 6 bases and the V segment lost 1 base, leaving 12 bases of the junction unmatched. This chain's CDR3 is CSVEGGARGTGEQYF. CDR3 in DNA: TGCAGCGTTGAAGGTGGGGCCAGGGGGACGGGCGAGCAGTACTTC.

V is TRBV5-8 and J is TRBJ2-4; D not certain. CDR1 is SGHTS and CDR2 is YDEGEE in the germline V gene. The CDR3 is made up of 15 amino acids. The V end lost 2 bases, the J end lost 0 bases, and 9 bases lay between the germline ends. The CDR3 protein is CASSFYARAKNIQYF. CDR3 coding DNA: TGTGCCAGCAGCTTTTACGCGAGAGCCAAAAACATTCAGTACTTC.

This clone appeared a few times. The chain is built from TRBV6-5 and TRBJ1-2, with unresolved D. This CDR3 is built from 10 residues. Per germline, CDR1 MNHEY and CDR2 SVGAGI. V was pared by 8 bases and J by 7 bases, with 8 bases between. DNA for the CDR3: TGTGCCAGCGAGTCACGTGGCTACACCTTC. This sequence encodes CASESRGYTF.

The chain employs TRBV2 and TRBJ1-2; D call uncertain. Trimming took 2 bases from V and 4 from J, leaving 14 bases between them. In germline, CDR1 is SNHLY, CDR2 FYNNEI. CDR3 length: 15 residues. Here the CDR3 DNA reads TGTGCCAGCAGTGAAAACGTAGGACTGCCCTATGGCTACACCTTC. Translation: CASSENVGLPYGYTF. Complete variable domain (other parts from reference TRBV2 and TRBJ1-2): EPEVTQTPSHQVTQMGQEVILRCVPISNHLYFYWYRQILGQKVEFLVSFYNNEISEKSEIFDDQFSVERPDGSNFTLKIRSTKLEDSAMYFCASSENVGLPYGYTFGSGTRLTVV.